This T cell receptor beta chain was observed in a study of blood T cell repertoires in COVID-19. Study as a whole: Italy, Spain and the United States were the sources of the convalescent and acute COVID-19 samples. Sources were T cells, B-cell-depleted T cells, or PBMCs; the material itself was cDNA or gDNA.

Original processing notes: The authors estimated nucleated cell counts from reference gene primer amplification. TCRdb's table, derived via immunoSEQ multiplex PCR, lists solely in-frame clones and lacks some. V and J calls and clone size follow that table, whereas D and trimming were derived from the DNA. This table has fewer than 250,000 clones, approximately 91% appearing once. This clone was found a few times. The V and J ends lost 5 bases and 2 bases respectively, with 17 bases between them. Germline V CDR1 and CDR2: MNHNY, SVGAGI (reference sequence). This CDR3 has 16 amino acids. Specimen: peripheral blood. This clonotype was obtained from a man aged 25 to 40 with acute or convalescent COVID-19. The chain links TRBV6-6 to TRBJ2-3, with D tentatively TRBD1 (5 bases). The CDR3 DNA follows: TGTGCCAGCAGTCGAGATGACAGACCTTACACAGATACGCAGTATTTT. Translation: CASSRDDRPYTDTQYF.